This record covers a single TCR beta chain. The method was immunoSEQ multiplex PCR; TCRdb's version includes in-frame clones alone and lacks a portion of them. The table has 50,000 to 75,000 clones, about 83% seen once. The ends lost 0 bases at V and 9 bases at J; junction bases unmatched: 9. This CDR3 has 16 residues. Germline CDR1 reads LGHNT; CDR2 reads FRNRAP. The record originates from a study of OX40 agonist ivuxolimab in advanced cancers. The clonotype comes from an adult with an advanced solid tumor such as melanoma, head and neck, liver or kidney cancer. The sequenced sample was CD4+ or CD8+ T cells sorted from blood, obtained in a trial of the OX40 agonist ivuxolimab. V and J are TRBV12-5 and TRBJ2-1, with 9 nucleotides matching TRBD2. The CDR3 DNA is TGTGCTAGTGGTTTGGTACTTGGTAGCGGGAGCACTGAGCAGTTCTTC. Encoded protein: CASGLVLGSGSTEQFF.